Included here is one T cell receptor beta chain sequence, with context. The CDR3 sequence is 14 residues long. The V end was cut by 1 base, the J end by 4 bases, with 10 bases between. Per germline, CDR1 SGHDN and CDR2 FVKESK. The data were obtained in a study of blood T cell repertoires in COVID-19. Study-level background: COVID-19 samples from acute and convalescent phases originated in the United States, Italy and Spain. The analysed material was cDNA or gDNA that came from T cells, B-cell-depleted T cells, or PBMCs.

Per the original data handling: Reference gene primer amplification gave nucleated cell count estimates. Using immunoSEQ multiplex PCR, the repertoire was profiled, and TCRdb retains in-frame clones only, with some absent. The V and J calls and clone size were taken over from that table, and D and trimming were inferred from the DNA. The sample lists 150,000 or so clones; 85% to 90% were seen once. This chain uses TRBV14 with TRBJ1-2, with D possibly being TRBD1 (6 bases). What was sequenced was peripheral blood. The TCR originated in a man in his forties or fifties with active or convalescent COVID-19. The CDR3 coding sequence is TGTGCCAGCAGCCAAGGACAGGTCCTCTATGGCTACACCTTC. Protein sequence: CASSQGQVLYGYTF. Looking up the rest from reference TRBV14 and TRBJ1-2 gives the full variable domain: EAGVTQFPSHSVIEKGQTVTLRCDPISGHDNLYWYRRVMGKEIKFLLHFVKESKQDESGMPNNRFLAERTGGTYSTLKVQPAELEDSGVYFCASSQGQVLYGYTFGSGTRLTVV.